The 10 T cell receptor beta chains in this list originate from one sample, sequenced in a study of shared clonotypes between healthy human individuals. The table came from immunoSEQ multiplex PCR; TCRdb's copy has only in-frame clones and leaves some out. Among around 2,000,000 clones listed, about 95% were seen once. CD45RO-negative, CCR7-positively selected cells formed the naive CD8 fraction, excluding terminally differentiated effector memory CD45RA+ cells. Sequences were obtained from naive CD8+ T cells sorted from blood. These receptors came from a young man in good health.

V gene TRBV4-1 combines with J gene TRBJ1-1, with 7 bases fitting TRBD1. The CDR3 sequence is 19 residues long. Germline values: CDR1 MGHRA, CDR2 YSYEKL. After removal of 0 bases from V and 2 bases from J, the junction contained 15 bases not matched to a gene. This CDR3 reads CASSQDPLITGDVNTEAFF. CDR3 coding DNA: TGCGCCAGCAGCCAAGATCCCTTAATTACAGGGGATGTAAACACTGAAGCTTTCTTT.

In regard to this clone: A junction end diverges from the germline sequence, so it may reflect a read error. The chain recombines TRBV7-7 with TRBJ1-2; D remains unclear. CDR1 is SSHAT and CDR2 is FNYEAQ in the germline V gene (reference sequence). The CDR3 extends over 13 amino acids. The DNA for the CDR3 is TGTGCTAGCAGCTCCCTGACCGGCTATGGCTACACCTTC. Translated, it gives CASSSLTGYGYTF.

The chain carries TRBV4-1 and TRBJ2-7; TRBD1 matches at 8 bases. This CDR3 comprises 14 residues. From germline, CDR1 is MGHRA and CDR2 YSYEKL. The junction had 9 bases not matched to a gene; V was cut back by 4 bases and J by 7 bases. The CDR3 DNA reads TGCGCCAGCAGCCTCGCGGACAGGGCGGGAGAGCAGTACTTC. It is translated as CASSLADRAGEQYF.

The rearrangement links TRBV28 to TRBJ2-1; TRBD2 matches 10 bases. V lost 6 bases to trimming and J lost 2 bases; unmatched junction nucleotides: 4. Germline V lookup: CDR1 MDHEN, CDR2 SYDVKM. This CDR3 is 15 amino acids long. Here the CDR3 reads CASRRTSGAYNEQFF. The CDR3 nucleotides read TGTGCCAGCAGACGGACTAGCGGAGCCTACAATGAGCAGTTCTTC.

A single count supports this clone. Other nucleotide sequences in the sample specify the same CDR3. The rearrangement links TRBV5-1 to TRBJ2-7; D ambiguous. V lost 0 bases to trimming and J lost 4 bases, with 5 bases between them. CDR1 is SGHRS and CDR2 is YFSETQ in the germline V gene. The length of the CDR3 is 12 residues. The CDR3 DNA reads TGCGCCAGCAGCTTGGTTGAATACGAGCAGTACTTC. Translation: CASSLVEYEQYF.

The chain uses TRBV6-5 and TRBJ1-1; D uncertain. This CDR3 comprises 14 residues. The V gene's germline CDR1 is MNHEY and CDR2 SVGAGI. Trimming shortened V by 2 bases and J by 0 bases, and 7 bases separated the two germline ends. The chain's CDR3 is CASSYGLLNTEAFF. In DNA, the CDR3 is TGTGCCAGCAGTTACGGTCTCTTGAACACTGAAGCTTTCTTT.

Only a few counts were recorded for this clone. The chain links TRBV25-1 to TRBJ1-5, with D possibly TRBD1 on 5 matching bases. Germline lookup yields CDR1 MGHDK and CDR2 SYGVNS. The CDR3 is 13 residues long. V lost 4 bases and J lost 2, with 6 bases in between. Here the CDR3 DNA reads TGTGCCAGCAGTGCGACAGGCAATCAGCCCCAGCATTTT. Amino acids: CASSATGNQPQHF.

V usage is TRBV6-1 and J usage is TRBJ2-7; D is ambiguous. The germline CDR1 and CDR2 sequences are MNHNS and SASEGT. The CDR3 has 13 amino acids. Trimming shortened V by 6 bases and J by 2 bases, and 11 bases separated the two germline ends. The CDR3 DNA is TGTGCCAGCAGCCTCGGGTCCACCTACGAGCAGTACTTC. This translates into CASSLGSTYEQYF.

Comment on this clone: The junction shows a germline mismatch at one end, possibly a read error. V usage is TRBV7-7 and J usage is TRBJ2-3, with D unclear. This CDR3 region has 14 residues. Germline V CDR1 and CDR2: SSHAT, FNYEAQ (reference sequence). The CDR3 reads CASSLGFLTDTQYF. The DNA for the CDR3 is TGTGCTAGCAGCTTAGGGTTTCTCACAGATACGCAGTATTTT.

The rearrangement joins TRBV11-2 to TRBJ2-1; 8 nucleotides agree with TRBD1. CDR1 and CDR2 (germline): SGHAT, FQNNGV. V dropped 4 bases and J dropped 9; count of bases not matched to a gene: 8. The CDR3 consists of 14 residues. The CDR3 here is CASSSKTGVGEQFF. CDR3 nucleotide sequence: TGTGCCAGCAGCTCAAAGACAGGGGTCGGTGAGCAGTTCTTC.